This entry lists 29 T cell receptor beta chains sequenced from one sample in a study of identical twins. TCRdb called the 5' RACE reads again in MiXCR, with one record for every CDR3 protein. The table shows roughly 500,000 distinct CDR3 sequences, with roughly 21% occurring only once. This sample was also put to use in a study of T cells expressing NK-cell markers.

Material: CD4+ T cells sorted from blood. These receptors were obtained from a young woman in good health.

This rearrangement joins TRBV7-9 to TRBJ2-3; D is possibly TRBD1 or TRBD2 (5 bases each). Trimming shortened V by 4 bases and J by 9 bases, and 14 bases separated the two germline ends. In germline, CDR1 is SEHNR, CDR2 FQNEAQ (reference sequence). This CDR3 is 13 amino acids long. The CDR3 nucleotides read TGTGCCAGCAGCTGGGGGACCGGTGAGACGCAGTATTTT. Encoded protein: CASSWGTGETQYF. The whole variable domain, remainder taken from reference TRBV7-9 and TRBJ2-3, is DTGVSQNPRHKITKRGQNVTFRCDPISEHNRLYWYRQTLGQGPEFLTYFQNEAQLEKSRLLSDRFSAERPKGSFSTLEIQRTEQGDSAMYLCASSWGTGETQYFGPGTRLTVL.

This chain connects TRBV20-1 to TRBJ2-5, with D possibly being TRBD2 (5 bases). Trimming shortened V by 4 bases and J by 4 bases, and 10 bases separated the two germline ends. The CDR3 spans 12 residues. Germline V gene data show CDR1 as DFQATT and CDR2 as SNEGSKA (reference sequence). In nucleotides, the CDR3 is TGCAGTGCTACCGGAGGACGAGAGACCCAGTACTTC. Translation: CSATGGRETQYF.

The V gene is TRBV15, the J gene TRBJ1-2; 8 bases line up with TRBD1. Germline loops: CDR1 LNHNV, CDR2 YYDKDF (reference sequence). The CDR3 contains 18 residues. Trimming removed 3 bases from V and 4 bases from J; junction bases left unmatched: 16. CDR3 nucleotide sequence: TGTGCCACCAGCAGGGGAAGGGCCAGACAGGGGTCGACCTATGGCTACACCTTC. It translates to CATSRGRARQGSTYGYTF.

The V and J genes are TRBV20-1 and TRBJ1-2; 10 bases are a match to TRBD1. V shed 4 bases and J 5 bases; nucleotides not matched to a gene: 10. The length of the CDR3 is 15 residues. Germline CDR1 and CDR2: DFQATT and SNEGSKA (reference sequence). CDR3 coding DNA: TGCAGTGCTACCCGGACAGGGGGAACAGAATATGGCTACACCTTC. Translated, it gives CSATRTGGTEYGYTF.

This chain joins TRBV7-2 and TRBJ2-3; D is unresolved. The CDR3 extends over 13 amino acids. CDR1 and CDR2 from the germline V gene are SGHTA and FQGNSA. V was pared by 3 bases and J by 4 bases, with 8 bases between. The CDR3 is CASSLVRADTQYF. In nucleotides, the CDR3 is TGTGCCAGCAGCTTGGTTAGGGCAGATACGCAGTATTTT.

This clonotype has at least ten counts. The V and J genes are TRBV12-3 or TRBV12-4 and TRBJ2-3; 9 bases map to TRBD2. With 5 bases clipped from V and 4 bases from J, the junction kept 7 bases outside the gene matches. This CDR3 region has 15 residues. CDR3 bases: TGTGCCAGCAGTGTTAGCGGGAGAGGTCCAGATACGCAGTATTTT. It encodes CASSVSGRGPDTQYF.

The rearrangement joins TRBV2 to TRBJ2-1, with no clear D. V gave up 6 bases and J gave up 6 bases, with 12 bases separating them. The CDR3 spans 13 residues. Germline V CDR1 and CDR2: SNHLY, FYNNEI. CDR3 bases: TGTGCCAGCAGAGTAAATAGTGGCAATGAGCAGTTCTTC. This encodes CASRVNSGNEQFF. Variable domain in full (rest from reference TRBV2 and TRBJ2-1): EPEVTQTPSHQVTQMGQEVILRCVPISNHLYFYWYRQILGQKVEFLVSFYNNEISEKSEIFDDQFSVERPDGSNFTLKIRSTKLEDSAMYFCASRVNSGNEQFFGPGTRLTVL.

This clonotype was seen a handful of times. The chain has TRBV5-6 and TRBJ2-7; the D is unclear. Trimming pared 3 bases from V and 6 bases from J, leaving 10 bases between. The germline gives CDR1 SGHDT, CDR2 YYEEEE. The CDR3 spans 12 residues. CDR3 nucleotides: TGTGCCAGCAGCTCCTTGGGGTTCGAGCAGTACTTC. Its translation: CASSSLGFEQYF.

J is TRBJ1-2 and V is TRBV12-3 or TRBV12-4; TRBD1 agrees at 8 bases. This CDR3 is built from 15 residues. V lost 6 bases and J lost 2; bases outside the gene matches: 8. The CDR3 nucleotides are TGTGCCAGCAGCTCAGGACAGGGAGGGAACTATGGCTACACCTTC. This codes for CASSSGQGGNYGYTF.

V usage is TRBV11-1 and J usage is TRBJ2-1; 7 positions agree with TRBD2. V lost 5 bases and J lost 0; bases outside the gene matches: 13. In germline, CDR1 is SGHAT, CDR2 FQDESV (reference sequence). The CDR3 covers 18 residues. Here the CDR3 DNA reads TGTGCCAGCAGCCAACCCCGGAAGGGCGGGAGCTCCTACAATGAGCAGTTCTTC. This encodes CASSQPRKGGSSYNEQFF.

The gene calls are TRBV6-1 and TRBJ2-7; 12 bases are shared with TRBD2. The V segment lost 7 bases and the J segment 1 base; nucleotides outside the gene matches: 8. Per germline, CDR1 MNHNS and CDR2 SASEGT. This CDR3 comprises 16 residues. Here the CDR3 reads CASTPGLAGSSYEQYF. In nucleotides, the CDR3 is TGTGCCAGCACTCCGGGACTAGCGGGCTCGTCCTACGAGCAGTACTTC.

This clonotype was seen more than once but under ten times. The gene calls are TRBV6-5 and TRBJ2-2; no firm D call. The germline CDR1 and CDR2 sequences are MNHEY and SVGAGI. The CDR3 loop spans 11 amino acids. V was cut by 4 bases and J by 8 bases, with 5 bases left in between. For the CDR3, the DNA is TGTGCCAGCAGTTCCTTGGGGGAGCTGTTTTTT. This codes for CASSSLGELFF.

The gene calls are TRBV10-3 and TRBJ1-2; D is possibly TRBD1 (6 bases). CDR1 is ENHRY, CDR2 SYGVKD, per germline. With 6 bases removed from V and 7 bases from J, the gap between germline ends came to 15 bases. The CDR3 contains 13 residues. The CDR3 spells CAISKQGEGGYTF. CDR3 nucleotide sequence: TGTGCCATCAGCAAACAGGGAGAAGGTGGCTACACCTTC.

This clonotype was seen ten or more times. The chain carries TRBV12-3 or TRBV12-4 and TRBJ2-7, with D uncertain. V lost 9 bases and J 2 bases, leaving 8 bases between the germline ends. The length of the CDR3 is 11 residues. CDR3 coding DNA: TGTGCCAGTTGGGTGGCCTACGAGCAGTACTTC. It codes for CASWVAYEQYF.

This clonotype has a handful of counts. A much larger clone sits a single nucleotide away, making a read error possible. The chain combines TRBV2 with TRBJ2-5, with D maybe TRBD1 (7 bases). V dropped 10 bases and J dropped 2 bases, with 29 bases sitting between them. The germline V gene has CDR1 SNHLY and CDR2 FYNNEI. CDR3 length equals 18 residues. CDR3 amino acids: CAIITPPPLTGRQETQYF. The CDR3 region has the DNA TGTGCCATCATCACACCACCCCCCTTGACAGGGAGGCAAGAGACCCAGTACTTC.

The CDR3 loop reads CASSEALAYNEQFF. As DNA, the CDR3 is TGCGCCAGCAGTGAGGCCCTAGCTTACAATGAGCAGTTCTTC. The chain joins TRBV10-2 to TRBJ2-1; D is perhaps TRBD2 (5 bases). The length of the CDR3 is 14 residues. Germline V gene data show CDR1 as WSHSY and CDR2 as SAAADI. Trimming took 2 bases from V and 4 from J, leaving 9 bases between them.

V usage is TRBV7-9 and J usage is TRBJ2-1; D not certain. Germline CDR1 reads SEHNR; CDR2 reads FQNEAQ (reference sequence). The V end was cut by 3 bases, the J end by 9 bases, with 18 bases between. The CDR3 covers 15 residues. The CDR3 DNA sequence: TGTGCCAGCAGCTTTTTCACGGGCCAAGGAAGTGAGCAGTTCTTC. Translation gives CASSFFTGQGSEQFF. The full variable domain, rest sourced from reference TRBV7-9 and TRBJ2-1, is DTGVSQNPRHKITKRGQNVTFRCDPISEHNRLYWYRQTLGQGPEFLTYFQNEAQLEKSRLLSDRFSAERPKGSFSTLEIQRTEQGDSAMYLCASSFFTGQGSEQFFGPGTRLTVL.

The chain recombines TRBV5-1 with TRBJ2-3; 8 bases map to TRBD2. With 1 base clipped from V and 5 bases from J, the junction kept 6 bases outside the gene matches. Germline CDR1 reads SGHRS; CDR2 reads YFSETQ. CDR3 length: 15 amino acids. CDR3 sequence (DNA): TGCGCCAGCAGCTTGACCCGGGGGGGCGTAGATACGCAGTATTTT. Translated, it gives CASSLTRGGVDTQYF.

The chain is built from TRBV15 and TRBJ2-5; 13 bases line up with TRBD2. CDR1 and CDR2 from the germline V gene are LNHNV and YYDKDF (reference sequence). The CDR3 loop spans 16 amino acids. Trimming took 6 bases from V and 1 from J; bases not matched to a gene: 5. For the CDR3, the DNA is TGTGCCACCAGGATAGGGACTAGCGGGGTCCAAGAGACCCAGTACTTC. Residues: CATRIGTSGVQETQYF.

The V and J genes are TRBV5-1 and TRBJ2-5; D not certain. Trimming left V 3 bases short and J 1 base short, with 13 bases between. The CDR3 contains 15 residues. CDR1 is SGHRS and CDR2 is YFSETQ in the germline V gene. CDR3 region: CASSSQPASQETQYF. The CDR3 bases are TGCGCCAGCAGCTCACAGCCGGCGAGCCAAGAGACCCAGTACTTC.

A few counts support this clonotype. The chain uses TRBV20-1 and TRBJ2-7, with TRBD1 matching over 7 bases. Germline V gene data show CDR1 as DFQATT and CDR2 as SNEGSKA (reference sequence). The CDR3 loop spans 13 amino acids. After removal of 2 bases from V and 3 bases from J, the junction contained 4 bases not matched to a gene. The CDR3 is CSARPDRDYEQYF. In nucleotides, the CDR3 is TGCAGTGCTAGACCCGACAGGGACTACGAGCAGTACTTC.

This chain uses TRBV20-1 with TRBJ1-3; D possibly corresponds to TRBD1 (5 bases). The V gene lost 3 bases and the J gene lost 8 bases, with 14 bases spanning the gap. Germline CDR1 DFQATT, CDR2 SNEGSKA (reference sequence). The CDR3 contains 13 residues. The CDR3 DNA is TGCAGTGCTAGCGGGGGGATGGGGGACACCATATATTTT. Its protein is CSASGGMGDTIYF.

The chain is built from TRBV9 and TRBJ2-7; 8 bases match TRBD1. Losses at the gene ends were 3 bases for V and 6 bases for J; bases not matched to a gene: 5. CDR1 and CDR2 from the germline V gene are SGDLS and YYNGEE. The CDR3 length is 13 residues. The CDR3 DNA reads TGTGCCAGCAGCGCCCGGACAGGGTTCGAGCAGTACTTC. Protein sequence: CASSARTGFEQYF.

The chain couples TRBV10-3 to TRBJ2-7, with D possibly TRBD1 on 6 matching bases. Germline values: CDR1 ENHRY, CDR2 SYGVKD. The CDR3 totals 14 residues. The V end lost 7 bases, the J end lost 0 bases, and 13 bases lay between the germline ends. The CDR3 loop is CAINQGSSSYEQYF. The CDR3 bases are TGTGCCATCAATCAGGGGTCCAGCTCCTACGAGCAGTACTTC.

For this clonotype: It is likely a read error, because the conserved phenylalanine at the end of the CDR3 is missing. The chain is built from TRBV20-1 and TRBJ2-7, with D perhaps TRBD1 (6 bases). The CDR3 loop spans 13 amino acids. Germline-derived CDR1 and CDR2 are DFQATT and SNEGSKA (reference sequence). With 5 bases removed from V and 2 bases from J, the gap between germline ends came to 13 bases. The CDR3 protein is CSAAGTNAYEQYL. Written as DNA, the CDR3 is TGCAGTGCTGCCGGGACAAACGCCTACGAGCAGTACCTC.

The V and J genes are TRBV9 and TRBJ2-3, with D unresolved. The germline gives CDR1 SGDLS, CDR2 YYNGEE. This CDR3 has 14 amino acids. Trimming removed 0 bases at V and 0 bases at J, with 5 bases between. The CDR3 region is CASSVVDSTDTQYF. The CDR3, as DNA: TGTGCCAGCAGCGTAGTAGACAGCACAGATACGCAGTATTTT.

This clonotype was detected many times. The chain joins TRBV12-3 or TRBV12-4 to TRBJ2-7; no reliable D call. The CDR3 has 13 amino acids. V was shortened by 6 bases and J by 5 bases, with 14 bases between the two germline ends. The CDR3 spells CASSPSSFDEQYF. The DNA of the CDR3 is TGTGCCAGCAGCCCGTCTTCGTTCGACGAGCAGTACTTC.

In its sample, this clonotype was seen a few times. The chain links TRBV12-5 to TRBJ2-1; no clear D. Trimming cost V 5 bases and J 5 bases, with 10 bases left between them. Per the germline V gene, CDR1 is LGHNT and CDR2 is FRNRAP. The CDR3 covers 13 residues. The CDR3 region has the DNA TGTGCTAGTGGTGCCAACCCCAACAATGAGCAGTTCTTC. Its translation: CASGANPNNEQFF.

This clonotype has only a few counts. The V call is TRBV6-5, the J call TRBJ2-4, with D perhaps matching TRBD1 (5 bases). The CDR3 is made up of 13 amino acids. The V end lost 2 bases, the J end lost 6 bases, and 8 bases lay between the germline ends. From germline, CDR1 is MNHEY and CDR2 SVGAGI. CDR3 protein: CASSYGQGNIQYF. The CDR3 region has the DNA TGTGCCAGCAGTTACGGCCAGGGAAACATTCAGTACTTC.